These 6 T cell receptor beta chains share one sample of origin, sequenced in a study of regulatory T cells in long-lasting Graves disease. Time point noted: newly diagnosed GD, antithyroid drugs for less than 3 months. Researchers made the TCR library from RNA that was extracted from PBMCs. Arm-PCR of CDR3 regions and iRepertoire HTBI primers were the basis on which TCR beta libraries were built. Each CDR3 protein gets one entry after TCRdb re-called the multiplex PCR reads with MiXCR. The repertoire holds more than 450,000 distinct CDR3 sequences, with around 12% as singletons. The sample also formed part of further work on T cells in Graves' hyperthyroidism and ophthalmopathy.

This specimen consisted of peripheral blood mononuclear cells (PBMCs), obtained at new diagnosis, from a patient treated with antithyroid drugs. The receptors stem from a woman in her twenties or thirties with Graves disease.

In DNA form, the CDR3 reads TGTGCCAGCAGTGAAGGTGGGAGACCTTACAATGAGCAGTTCTTC. The encoded protein is CASSEGGRPYNEQFF. The chain employs TRBV6-1 and TRBJ2-1; D may be TRBD2 (5 bases). Germline V gene sequence: CDR1 MNHNS, CDR2 SASEGT. Trimming removed 1 base from V and 4 bases from J, with 11 bases in between. CDR3 length: 15 residues.

The gene calls are TRBV19 and TRBJ1-3; D unclear. Trimming shortened V by 3 bases and J by 8 bases, and 11 bases separated the two germline ends. The germline V gene has CDR1 LNHDA and CDR2 SQIVND (reference sequence). This CDR3 is built from 13 residues. The chain's CDR3 is CASSIRTWDTIYF. The CDR3 coding sequence is TGTGCCAGTAGTATCCGGACCTGGGACACCATATATTTT.

This clonotype was seen ten or more times. This rearrangement joins TRBV7-8 to TRBJ2-3; maybe TRBD2 (6 bases). V lost 4 bases and J lost 5, with 25 bases in between. Germline V CDR1 and CDR2: SGHVS, FQNEAQ. This CDR3 is 18 amino acids long. The CDR3 DNA follows: TGTGCCAGCAGCTCCCGTTCCGGGGTTAGCGGAACCTTAGATACGCAGTATTTT. It is translated as CASSSRSGVSGTLDTQYF. Supplemented by reference TRBV7-8 and TRBJ2-3, the full variable domain reads GAGVSQSPRYKVAKRGQDVALRCDPISGHVSLFWYQQALGQGPEFLTYFQNEAQLDKSGLPSDRFFAERPEGSVSTLKIQRTQQEDSAVYLCASSSRSGVSGTLDTQYFGPGTRLTVL.

This clonotype was picked up many times. The chain couples TRBV12-5 to TRBJ2-1; 10 bases map to TRBD2. V was pared by 6 bases and J by 7 bases, with 12 bases of the junction left unmatched. Per germline, CDR1 LGHNT and CDR2 FRNRAP. CDR3 length equals 16 residues. The CDR3 loop is CASGTTLAGEANEQFF. The CDR3 coding sequence is TGTGCTAGTGGCACAACCCTAGCGGGAGAGGCGAATGAGCAGTTCTTC.

As concerns this clonotype: A much more abundant neighbour one base away suggests this may be a read error. J is TRBJ2-5 and V is TRBV20-1, with D possibly matching TRBD1 (6 bases). This CDR3 region has 17 residues. V lost 6 bases and J lost 5, with 28 bases in between. Germline V gene lookup returns CDR1 DFQATT and CDR2 SNEGSKA (reference sequence). The CDR3 DNA is TGCAGTGCGCCAGGCCCTGTGGGCAGGGGCCGACGGGAGACCCAGTACTTC. It specifies CSAPGPVGRGRRETQYF.

In this sample, this clonotype turned up many times. This rearrangement joins TRBV19 to TRBJ1-5; 9 bases line up with TRBD1. The ends lost 8 bases at V and 3 bases at J; junction bases unmatched: 8. The germline V gene has CDR1 LNHDA and CDR2 SQIVND (reference sequence). CDR3 length: 15 residues. The CDR3 here is CASAWTGAHNQPQHF. CDR3 bases: TGTGCCAGTGCTTGGACAGGGGCTCACAATCAGCCCCAGCATTTT. The full variable domain, in which reference TRBV19 and TRBJ1-5 provide the parts outside the CDR3, is DGGITQSPKYLFRKEGQNVTLSCEQNLNHDAMYWYRQDPGQGLRLIYYSQIVNDFQKGDIAEGYSVSREKKESFPLTVTSAQKNPTAFYLCASAWTGAHNQPQHFGDGTRLSIL.